A selection of T cell receptor beta chains follows, all from one sample in a study of multiple sclerosis patients with progressive multifocal leukoencephalopathy. Method: immunoSEQ multiplex PCR; TCRdb's copy keeps in-frame clones and lacks some. Of 25,000 to 35,000 clones in the sample, about nine tenths were seen once. The input for sequencing was PBMCs, taken from a patient treated with natalizumab. All receptors derive from a woman in her thirties or forties with progressive multifocal leukoencephalopathy. Both conserved end residues are part of each CDR3. Fields, in order: V gene, CDR3 protein.

v_call: TRBV5-1
cdr3_aa: CASSLAGGTYEQYF

v_call: TRBV2
cdr3_aa: CASSEIGSVYTEAFF

v_call: TRBV28
cdr3_aa: CASSLFPTSGYNEQFF

v_call: TRBV7-2
cdr3_aa: CASSSTGGVSEQYF

v_call: TRBV27
cdr3_aa: CASSPDRGDTEAFF

v_call: TRBV2
cdr3_aa: CAGHRGETDTRYF

v_call: TRBV2
cdr3_aa: CASSETESYEQYF

v_call: TRBV6-4
cdr3_aa: CASSDTNTGELFF

v_call: TRBV18
cdr3_aa: CASSLTGAGTEAFF

v_call: TRBV28
cdr3_aa: CASSALDRGLGGELFF

v_call: TRBV14
cdr3_aa: CASSPSTANSGNTIYF

v_call: TRBV30
cdr3_aa: CAWKEARYQETQYF

v_call: TRBV5-8
cdr3_aa: CASRVGLASKGETQYF

v_call: TRBV11-1
cdr3_aa: CASSVGQGAETQYF

v_call: TRBV7-2
cdr3_aa: CASSFKLGQETQYF

v_call: TRBV5-6
cdr3_aa: CASSLGPGLWGTEAFF

v_call: TRBV4-2
cdr3_aa: CASSQAAGGYNSPLHF

v_call: TRBV28
cdr3_aa: CASRDPAQPQHF

v_call: TRBV21-1
cdr3_aa: CASSKLAGGYNEQFF

v_call: TRBV28
cdr3_aa: CASSWRTGTTNEKLFF

v_call: TRBV7-2
cdr3_aa: CASSLAGQVLNEQFF

v_call: TRBV7-7
cdr3_aa: CASSLAGKYNEQFF

v_call: TRBV7-8
cdr3_aa: CASSSNRGRNEKLFF

v_call: TRBV5-6
cdr3_aa: CASSLVLAPYNEQFF

v_call: TRBV12-5
cdr3_aa: CASGRGRVGTGELFF

v_call: TRBV20-1
cdr3_aa: CSARRDGYTF

v_call: TRBV5-1
cdr3_aa: CASSGTGPPGGYTF

v_call: TRBV6-5
cdr3_aa: CASSYSGGRSSEQFF

v_call: TRBV4-1
cdr3_aa: CASSHKGHLDGANVLTF

v_call: TRBV25-1
cdr3_aa: CASSPTTGADGYTF

v_call: TRBV18
cdr3_aa: CASSPGLKNIQYF

v_call: TRBV11-3
cdr3_aa: CASSILASYNEQFF

v_call: TRBV11-2
cdr3_aa: CASTFQGSGYTF

v_call: TRBV2
cdr3_aa: CASSEFDVGNTIYF

v_call: TRBV7-2
cdr3_aa: CASSLDRGNQPQHF

v_call: TRBV6-5
cdr3_aa: CASTPGQGREKLFF

v_call: TRBV7-3
cdr3_aa: CASRTSGSTGANVLTF

v_call: TRBV27
cdr3_aa: CASSFSFNSEQYF

v_call: TRBV4-3
cdr3_aa: CASSQDWDGSYEQYF

v_call: TRBV4-1
cdr3_aa: CASSRDSGANVLTF

v_call: TRBV19
cdr3_aa: CASRSSAEETQYF